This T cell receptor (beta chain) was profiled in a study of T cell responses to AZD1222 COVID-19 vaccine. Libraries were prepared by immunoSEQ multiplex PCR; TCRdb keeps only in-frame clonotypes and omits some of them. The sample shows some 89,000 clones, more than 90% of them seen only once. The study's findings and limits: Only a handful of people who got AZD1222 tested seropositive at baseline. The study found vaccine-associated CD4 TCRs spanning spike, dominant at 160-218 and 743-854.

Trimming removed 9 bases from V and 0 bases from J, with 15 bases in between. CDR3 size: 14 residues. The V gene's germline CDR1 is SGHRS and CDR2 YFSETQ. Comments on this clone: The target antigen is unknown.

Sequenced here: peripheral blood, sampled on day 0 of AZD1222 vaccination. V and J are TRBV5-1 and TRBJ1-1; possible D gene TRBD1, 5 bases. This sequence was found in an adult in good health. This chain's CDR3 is CATRGGDLNTEAFF. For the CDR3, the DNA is TGCGCCACCCGGGGGGGAGATCTGAACACTGAAGCTTTCTTT.